The T cell receptor (beta chain) under discussion was sequenced for a study of shared T cell receptors in the human thymus. The V gene lost 3 bases and the J gene lost 3 bases, with 9 bases spanning the gap. This CDR3 has 14 amino acids. The V gene's germline CDR1 is MNHEY and CDR2 SMNVEV (reference sequence). The protocol was immunoSEQ multiplex PCR, while the TCRdb copy is restricted to in-frame clones and leaves out a portion. This table has about 400,000 clones, about 95% appearing once. This TCR was recovered from a human donor. This chain uses TRBV27 with TRBJ2-1; no firm D call. The sample taken for sequencing was thymocytes. The DNA of the CDR3 is TGTGCCAGCAGTTTTGACCGAAACTACAATGAGCAGTTCTTC. Translation: CASSFDRNYNEQFF.